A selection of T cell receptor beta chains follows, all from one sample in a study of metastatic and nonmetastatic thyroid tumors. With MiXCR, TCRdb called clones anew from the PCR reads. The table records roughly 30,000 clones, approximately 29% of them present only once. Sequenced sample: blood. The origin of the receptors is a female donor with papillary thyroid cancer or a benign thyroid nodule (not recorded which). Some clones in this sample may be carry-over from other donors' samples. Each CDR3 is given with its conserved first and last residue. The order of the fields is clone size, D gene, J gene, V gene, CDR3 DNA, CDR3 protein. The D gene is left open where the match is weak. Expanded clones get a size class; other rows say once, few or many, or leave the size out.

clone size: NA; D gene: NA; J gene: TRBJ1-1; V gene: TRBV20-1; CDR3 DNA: TGCAGTGCCCACGGGGGGAACACTGAAGCTTTCTTT; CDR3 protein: CSAHGGNTEAFF
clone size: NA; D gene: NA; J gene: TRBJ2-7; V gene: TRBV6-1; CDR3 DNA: TGCGCCAGCACTCCGTGTCCCGACGAGCAGTACTTC; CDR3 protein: CASTPCPDEQYF
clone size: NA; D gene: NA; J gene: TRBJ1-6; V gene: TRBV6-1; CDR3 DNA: TGTGCCAGCATGGAGGTCGGTGTATCACCCCTCCACTTT; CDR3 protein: CASMEVGVSPLHF
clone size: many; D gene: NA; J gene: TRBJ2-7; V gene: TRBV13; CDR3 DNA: TGTGCCAGCAGCTTAGGGGTCAAACGCTACGAGCAGTACTTC; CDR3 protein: CASSLGVKRYEQYF
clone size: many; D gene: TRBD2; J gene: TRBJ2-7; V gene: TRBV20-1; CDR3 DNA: TGCAGTGCTAGAGGGACTAGAGATTACGAGCAGTACTTC; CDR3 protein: CSARGTRDYEQYF
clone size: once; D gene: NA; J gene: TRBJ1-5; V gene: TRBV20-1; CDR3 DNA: TGCAGTCGAGCCCGGGGGACGCTACAGCCCCAGCATTTT; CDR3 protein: CSRARGTLQPQHF
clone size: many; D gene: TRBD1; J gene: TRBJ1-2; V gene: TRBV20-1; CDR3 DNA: TGCAGTGCCGCCGGGACAGGGATCCATCTTGATGGCTACACCTTC; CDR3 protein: CSAAGTGIHLDGYTF
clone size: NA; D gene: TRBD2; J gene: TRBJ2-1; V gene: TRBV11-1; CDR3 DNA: TGTGCCAGCAGTCCCACTAGCGCGGCTTACCATGAGCAGTTCTTC; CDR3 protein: CASSPTSAAYHEQFF
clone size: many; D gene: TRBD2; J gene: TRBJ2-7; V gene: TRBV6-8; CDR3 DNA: TGTGCCAGCAAGCGGCCGGGACTAGCGGGAGTGATCGTCGACGAGCAGTACTTC; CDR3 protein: CASKRPGLAGVIVDEQYF
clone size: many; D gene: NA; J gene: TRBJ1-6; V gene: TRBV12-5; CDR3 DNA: TGTGCTAGTGGTTTGGGACCCCCTGTCACCCGCAATTCACCCCTCCACTTT; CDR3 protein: CASGLGPPVTRNSPLHF
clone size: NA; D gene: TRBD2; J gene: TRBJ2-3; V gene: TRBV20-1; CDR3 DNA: TGCAGTGCTAGCCTAGCGGAATCTAGCACAGATACGCAGTATTTT; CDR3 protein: CSASLAESSTDTQYF
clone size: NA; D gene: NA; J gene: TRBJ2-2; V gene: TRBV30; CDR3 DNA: TGTGCCTGGAGTTTACAGGGTAACACCGGGGAGCTGTTTTTT; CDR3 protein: CAWSLQGNTGELFF
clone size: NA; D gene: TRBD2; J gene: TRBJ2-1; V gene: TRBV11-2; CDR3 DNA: TGTGCCAGCAGATTAGTCGGGACTAAAAGCTCCTACAATGAGCAGTTCTTC; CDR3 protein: CASRLVGTKSSYNEQFF
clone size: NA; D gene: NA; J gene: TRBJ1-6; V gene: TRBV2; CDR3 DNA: TGTGCCAGCAGTGAATATCGGGGGGCTTCACCCCTCCACTTT; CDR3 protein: CASSEYRGASPLHF